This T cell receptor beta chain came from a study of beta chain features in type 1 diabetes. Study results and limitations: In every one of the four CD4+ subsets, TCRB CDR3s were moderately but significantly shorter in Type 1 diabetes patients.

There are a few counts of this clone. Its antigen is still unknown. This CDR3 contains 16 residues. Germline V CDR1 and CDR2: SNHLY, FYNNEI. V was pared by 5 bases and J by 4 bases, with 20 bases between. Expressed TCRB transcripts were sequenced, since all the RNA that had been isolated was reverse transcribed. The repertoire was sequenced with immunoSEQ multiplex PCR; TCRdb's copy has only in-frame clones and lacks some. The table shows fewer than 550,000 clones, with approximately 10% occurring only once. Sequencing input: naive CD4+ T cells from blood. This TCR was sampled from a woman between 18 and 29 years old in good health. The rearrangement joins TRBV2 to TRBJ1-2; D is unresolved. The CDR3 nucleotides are TGTGCCAGCAGTCCAAATCGGTTATCTCCTTCCTATGGCTACACCTTC. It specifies CASSPNRLSPSYGYTF.